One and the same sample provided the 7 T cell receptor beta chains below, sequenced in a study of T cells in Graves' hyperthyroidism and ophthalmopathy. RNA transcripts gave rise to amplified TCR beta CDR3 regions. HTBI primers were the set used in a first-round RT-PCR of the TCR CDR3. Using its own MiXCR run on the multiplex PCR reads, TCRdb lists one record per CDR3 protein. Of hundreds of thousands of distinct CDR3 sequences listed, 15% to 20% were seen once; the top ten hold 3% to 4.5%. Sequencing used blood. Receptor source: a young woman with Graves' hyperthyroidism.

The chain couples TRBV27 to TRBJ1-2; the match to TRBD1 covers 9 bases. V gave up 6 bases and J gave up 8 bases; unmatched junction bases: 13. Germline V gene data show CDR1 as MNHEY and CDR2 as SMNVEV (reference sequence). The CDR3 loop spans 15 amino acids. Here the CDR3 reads CASSLGQGRSRGYTF. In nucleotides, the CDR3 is TGTGCCAGCAGCCTGGGACAGGGTCGCTCGCGCGGCTACACCTTC.

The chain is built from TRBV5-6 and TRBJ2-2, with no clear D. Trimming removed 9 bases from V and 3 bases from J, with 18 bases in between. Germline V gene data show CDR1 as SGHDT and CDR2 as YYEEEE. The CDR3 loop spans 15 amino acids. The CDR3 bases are TGTGCCACCCAGATGGCCAGGCACTACACCGGGGAGCTGTTTTTT. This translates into CATQMARHYTGELFF. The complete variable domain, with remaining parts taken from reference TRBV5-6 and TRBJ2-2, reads DAGVTQSPTHLIKTRGQQVTLRCSPKSGHDTVSWYQQALGQGPQFIFQYYEEEERQRGNFPDRFSGHQFPNYSSELNVNALLLGDSALYLCATQMARHYTGELFFGEGSRLTVL.

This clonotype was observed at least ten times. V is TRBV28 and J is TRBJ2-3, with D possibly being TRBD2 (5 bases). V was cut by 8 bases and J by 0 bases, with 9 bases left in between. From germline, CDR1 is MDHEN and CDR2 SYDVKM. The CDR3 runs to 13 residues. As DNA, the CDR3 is TGTGCCAGCGGGAGTCGGAGCACAGATACGCAGTATTTT. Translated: CASGSRSTDTQYF.

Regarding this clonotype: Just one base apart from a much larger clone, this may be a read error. The CDR3 DNA is TGCGCCGGCAGCTTCGTACGCATCGACAATGAGCAGTTCTTC. Amino acids: CAGSFVRIDNEQFF. The V call is TRBV5-1, the J call TRBJ2-1; D is unresolved. The CDR3 length is 14 residues. Looked up from germline, CDR1 is SGHRS and CDR2 is YFSETQ.

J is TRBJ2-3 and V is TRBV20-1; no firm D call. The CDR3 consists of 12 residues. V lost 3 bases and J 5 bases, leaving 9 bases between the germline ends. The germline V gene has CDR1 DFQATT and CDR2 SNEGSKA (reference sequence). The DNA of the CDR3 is TGCAGTGCTAGGGGTTGGGAAGATACGCAGTATTTT. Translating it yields CSARGWEDTQYF.

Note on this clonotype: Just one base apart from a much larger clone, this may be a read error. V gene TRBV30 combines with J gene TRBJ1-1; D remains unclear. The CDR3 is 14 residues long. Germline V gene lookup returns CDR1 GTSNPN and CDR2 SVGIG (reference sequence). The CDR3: CAWRVDRGIVRAFF. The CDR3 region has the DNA TGTGCCTGGCGTGTGGATCGTGGGATAGTTCGGGCTTTCTTT.

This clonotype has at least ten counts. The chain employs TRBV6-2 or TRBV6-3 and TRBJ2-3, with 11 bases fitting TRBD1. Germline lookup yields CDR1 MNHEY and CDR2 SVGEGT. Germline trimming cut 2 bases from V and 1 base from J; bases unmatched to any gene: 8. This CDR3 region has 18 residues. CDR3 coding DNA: TGTGCCAGCAGTTACCGGGACAGGGGGTCTCTGCGCACAGATACGCAGTATTTT. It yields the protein CASSYRDRGSLRTDTQYF.